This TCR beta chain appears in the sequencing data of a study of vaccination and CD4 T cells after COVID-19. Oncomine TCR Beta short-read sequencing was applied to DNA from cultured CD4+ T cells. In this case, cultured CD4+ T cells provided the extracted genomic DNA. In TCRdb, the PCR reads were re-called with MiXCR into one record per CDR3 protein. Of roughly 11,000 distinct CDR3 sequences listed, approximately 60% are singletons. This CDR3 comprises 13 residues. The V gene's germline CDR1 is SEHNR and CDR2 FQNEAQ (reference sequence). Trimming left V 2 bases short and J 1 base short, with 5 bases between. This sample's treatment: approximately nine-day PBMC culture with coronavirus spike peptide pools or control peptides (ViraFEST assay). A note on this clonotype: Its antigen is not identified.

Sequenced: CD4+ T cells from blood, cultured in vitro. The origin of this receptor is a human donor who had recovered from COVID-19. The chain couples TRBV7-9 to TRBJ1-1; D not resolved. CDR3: CASSLRENTEAFF. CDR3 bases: TGTGCCAGCAGCTTACGTGAGAACACTGAAGCTTTCTTT. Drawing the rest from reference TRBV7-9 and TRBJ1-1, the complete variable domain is DTGVSQNPRHKITKRGQNVTFRCDPISEHNRLYWYRQTLGQGPEFLTYFQNEAQLEKSRLLSDRFSAERPKGSFSTLEIQRTEQGDSAMYLCASSLRENTEAFFGQGTRLTVV.